The entry that follows covers one TCR beta chain sequence. This clone's antigen is unknown. There are no base qualities to consult, and no much larger clone falls within one base. Tumor samples were collected prior to definitive surgery or chemotherapy. Genomic DNA was extracted by the MD Anderson Biospecimen Extraction Resource, and TCR sequencing was done by the MD Anderson Cancer Genomics Laboratory. This specimen belongs to a study of high-grade serous ovarian cancer treatment subgroups (dated by TCRdb to the early 2020s). About the study as a whole: On average, each sample produced around 14,000 sequencing reads and thousands of unique TCR beta rearrangements. The study profiled TCR beta repertoires in high-grade serous ovarian cancer patients grouped by complete gross resection or neoadjuvant chemotherapy response under a laparoscopic triage algorithm. In total there were under 100 samples, since every patient provided one primary tumor sample and two metastatic tumor samples. A cohort of roughly 30 patients was included: roughly ten with no residual disease after primary surgery (R0), roughly ten who were excellent NACT responders, and roughly ten who were poor NACT responders. Broader findings and caveats from the paper: TCR clonal relatedness showed a positive correlation with neoantigen level and a trend toward positive correlation with copy number variation and mutation load from whole-genome sequencing. TCR repertoire analyses focused on CDR3; CDR1 and CDR2 were not analyzed. Repertoire similarity between tumors of the same patient ranged roughly 0.1 to 0.85, whereas almost no similarity was seen between different patients. Because bulk tumor TCR sequencing provided no spatial information, insight into HGSC tumor complexity and diversity was limited.

From the cysteine up to the phenylalanine, the CDR3 has a length of 15 residues. Just the 45-base CDR3 DNA is kept, in frame starting at base 1. V loses 3 bases of germline sequence and J loses 2 bases, and the interval between the two ends is 11 bases. Reading the germline V gene gives CDR1 KGHSH and CDR2 LQKENI. High-throughput TCR profiling via ImmunoSEQ was performed on the roughly 100 tumor samples. Concerning the study's data processing: To measure repertoire diversity, the metrics used were richness (unique productive sequences), clonality, evenness and relatedness, and the Bhattacharyya coefficient was used to assess similarity between samples. In a sensitivity analysis, TCRs with fewer than two reads were excluded, and consistent conclusions were obtained. Sourced from immuneACCESS, this table was stored by TCRdb with only in-frame sequences that have V and J called. A share of the clones is absent; for the studies checked, an unresolved V gene accounts for under half, and the remainder has no known explanation. The V and J calls and the clone size are those of that table, but D and trimming were determined from the DNA. The sample table shows 300 to 400 clones, and roughly 73% are seen once. Approximately 20% of the sample is taken by the ten largest.

Input material: tumor tissue. The receptor was isolated from a human donor with high-grade serous ovarian cancer. The chain was built from TRBV18 and TRBJ2-1; the D segment cannot be called with confidence. The CDR3 has the sequence CASSPAEGAYNEQFF. The nucleotide sequence reads as follows: TGTGCCAGCTCACCCGCGGAAGGAGCCTACAATGAGCAGTTCTTC.